The subject of this entry is one T cell receptor (beta chain). The record originates from a study of blood T cell repertoires in COVID-19. Study-wide context: Acute and convalescent COVID-19 specimens originated in the United States, Italy and Spain. The analysed material was cDNA or gDNA that came from T cells, B-cell-depleted T cells, or PBMCs.

Original handling: Estimation of nucleated cell counts was performed using reference gene primer amplification. The table came from immunoSEQ multiplex PCR; TCRdb's copy has only in-frame clones and leaves some out. V, J and clone size derive from that table, while D and trimming were established from the DNA sequence. In the table there are roughly 110,000 clones, about 88% of which are singletons. The germline CDR1 and CDR2 sequences are MNHEY and SVGAGI. Trimming took 2 bases from V and 5 from J, leaving 18 bases between them. CDR3 length equals 16 residues. The chain carries TRBV6-5 and TRBJ2-5, with D tentatively TRBD1 (5 bases). The sample comprised peripheral blood. The sequence came from a woman aged 70-85 years who had recovered from COVID-19. CDR3 bases: TGTGCCAGCAGTTACCTTGGGGCAGGGCCCTCGGAGACCCAGTACTTC. This codes for CASSYLGAGPSETQYF.